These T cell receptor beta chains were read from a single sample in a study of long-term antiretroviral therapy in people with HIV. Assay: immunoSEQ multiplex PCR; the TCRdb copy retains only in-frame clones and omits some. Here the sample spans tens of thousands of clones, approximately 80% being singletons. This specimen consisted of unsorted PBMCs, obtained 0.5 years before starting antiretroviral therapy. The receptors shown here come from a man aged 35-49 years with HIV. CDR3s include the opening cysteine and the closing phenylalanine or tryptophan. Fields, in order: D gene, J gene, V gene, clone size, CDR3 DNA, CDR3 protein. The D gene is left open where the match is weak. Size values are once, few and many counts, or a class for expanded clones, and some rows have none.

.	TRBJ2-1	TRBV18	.	TGTGCCAGCTCACCCCGGGCGGAGCAGTTCTTC	CASSPRAEQFF
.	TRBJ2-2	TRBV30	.	TGTGCCTGGAGTGTAAAGGCAGGGAACACCGGGGAGCTGTTTTTT	CAWSVKAGNTGELFF
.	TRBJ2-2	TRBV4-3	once	TGCGCCAGCAGCCAAGAGCTCCTCGGGGAGCTGTTTTTT	CASSQELLGELFF
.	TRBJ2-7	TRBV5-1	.	TGCGCCAGCAGCCCCCTAAGGGAAACCTACGAGCAGTACTTC	CASSPLRETYEQYF
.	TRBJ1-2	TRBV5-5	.	TGTGCCAGCAGCTTTGACAGCTCTAACTATGGCTACACCTTC	CASSFDSSNYGYTF
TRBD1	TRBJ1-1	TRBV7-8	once	TGTGCCAGCAGCTTAGCGTTCGGCAGGGGGGACACTGAAGCTTTCTTT	CASSLAFGRGDTEAFF
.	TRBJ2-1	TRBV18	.	TGTGCCAGCTCACAAGGGCGGGGCTACAATGAGCAGTTCTTC	CASSQGRGYNEQFF
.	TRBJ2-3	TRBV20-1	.	TGCAAGACAGATACGCAGTATTTT	CKTDTQYF
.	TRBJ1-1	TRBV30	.	TGTGCCTATACATCCGGGACGGAATATGATGAAGCTTTCTTT	CAYTSGTEYDEAFF
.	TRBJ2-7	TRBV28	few	TGTGCCAGCAGTAACTCCTACGAGCAGTACTTC	CASSNSYEQYF
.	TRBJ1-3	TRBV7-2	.	TGTGCCAGCACGCTCCGGGGAGGAAACTCTGGAAACACCATATATTTT	CASTLRGGNSGNTIYF
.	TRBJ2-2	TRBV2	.	TGTGCCAGCAGATTGGCCGGGGAGCTGTTTTTT	CASRLAGELFF
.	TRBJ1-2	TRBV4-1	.	TGCGCCAGCAGCCAGACAGGAAATAGTGGCTACACCTTC	CASSQTGNSGYTF
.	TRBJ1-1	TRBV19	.	TGTGCCAGTAGTTCTCGCGCGGGAATGAACACTGAAGCTTTCTTT	CASSSRAGMNTEAFF
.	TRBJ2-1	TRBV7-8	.	TGTGCCAGCAGCTCAGGGTCGTCTTTTGGTCGTGAGCAGTTCTTC	CASSSGSSFGREQFF
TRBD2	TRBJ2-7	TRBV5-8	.	TGTGCCAGCAGCTTGCCGGGGGGGAACTACGAGCAGTACTTC	CASSLPGGNYEQYF
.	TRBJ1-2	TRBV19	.	TGTGCCAGTAGTATTGGGACGGTTAACTATGGCTACACCTTC	CASSIGTVNYGYTF
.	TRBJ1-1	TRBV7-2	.	TGTGCCAGCAGCTTACCGGGATACGAAATGAACACTGAAGCTTTCTTT	CASSLPGYEMNTEAFF
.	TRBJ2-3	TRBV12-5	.	TGTGCTAGTGGTTTGGCCGGCTCGCGGACGCAGTATTTT	CASGLAGSRTQYF
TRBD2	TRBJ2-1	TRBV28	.	TGTGCCAGCAGTTGGGGGGGGAGGTATGAGCAGTTCTTC	CASSWGGRYEQFF
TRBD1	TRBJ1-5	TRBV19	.	TGTGCCAGTAGGCGTCAGACAGGGGGCAAGGAGCCCCAGCATTTT	CASRRQTGGKEPQHF
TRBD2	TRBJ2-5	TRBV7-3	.	TGTGCCAGCAGACCAGCGGGGGGAAGAGAGACCCAGTACTTC	CASRPAGGRETQYF
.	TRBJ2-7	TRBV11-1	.	TGTGCCAGCAGCTTAGGGCCTACAGGATCCGGCTACGAGCAGTACTTC	CASSLGPTGSGYEQYF
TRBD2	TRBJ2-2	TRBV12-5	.	TGTGCTAGTGGTTTTATAGGGCGGGGGGACGGCACCGGGGAGCTGTTTTTT	CASGFIGRGDGTGELFF
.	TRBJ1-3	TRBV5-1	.	TGCGCCAGCAGCTCGGGGCCGTCTGGAAACACCATATATTTT	CASSSGPSGNTIYF
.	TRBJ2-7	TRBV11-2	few	TGTGCCAGCAGCTTACGCGGACAGATATACTACGAGCAGTACTTC	CASSLRGQIYYEQYF
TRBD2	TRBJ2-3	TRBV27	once	TGTGCCAGCAGTTGGAGCGGGGGGACAGATACGCAGTATTTT	CASSWSGGTDTQYF
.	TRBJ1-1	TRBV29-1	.	TGCAGCGCCGAGCGGGGCGCAGGGACTGAAGCTTTCTTT	CSAERGAGTEAFF
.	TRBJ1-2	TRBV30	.	TGTGCCTGGAGCCAGTGGGGGGCGGGAGGCTACACCTTC	CAWSQWGAGGYTF
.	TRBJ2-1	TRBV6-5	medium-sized	TGTGCCAGCAGTTACTCAGAGGTAAATGAGCAGTTCTTC	CASSYSEVNEQFF
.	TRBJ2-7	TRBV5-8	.	TGTGCCAGCAGCTTGGGAAGGGAGTACGAGCAGTACTTC	CASSLGREYEQYF
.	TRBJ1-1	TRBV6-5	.	TGTGCCAGCAGTTTGACCTTTGGGGCGATCACTGAAGCTTTCTTT	CASSLTFGAITEAFF
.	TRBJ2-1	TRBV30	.	TGTGCCTGGAGTTTAGACAGCTACAATGAGCAGTTCTTC	CAWSLDSYNEQFF
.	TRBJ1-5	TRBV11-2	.	TGTGCCAGCAGCCCCTTGAATAGCAATCAGCCCCAGCATTTT	CASSPLNSNQPQHF
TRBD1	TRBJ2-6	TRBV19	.	TGTGCCAGTAAAGAACAGGGGCCGAGCTCTGGGGCCAACGTCCTGACTTTC	CASKEQGPSSGANVLTF
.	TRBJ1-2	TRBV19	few	TGTGCCAGTAGTATTCTTACAGGGATCTTAAATGGCTACACCTTC	CASSILTGILNGYTF
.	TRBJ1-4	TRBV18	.	TGTGCCAGCTCACCACCTCCGGGGGGGACGGCTAATGAAAAACTGTTTTTT	CASSPPPGGTANEKLFF
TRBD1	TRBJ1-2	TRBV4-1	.	TGCGCCAGCAGCCAAGAAGGCACAGGGGTTGCCTATGGCTACACCTTC	CASSQEGTGVAYGYTF
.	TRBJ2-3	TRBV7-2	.	TGTGCCAGCAGCCCGGACTATCTTAGCACAGATACGCAGTATTTT	CASSPDYLSTDTQYF
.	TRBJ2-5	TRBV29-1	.	TGCAGCGTTGTAATCCAGGGCAGGGTAGAGACCCAGTACTTC	CSVVIQGRVETQYF
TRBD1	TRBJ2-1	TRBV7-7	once	TGTGCTAGCAGCCCATCGGGACAGAACAATGAGCAGTTCTTC	CASSPSGQNNEQFF
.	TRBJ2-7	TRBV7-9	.	TGTGCCAGCAGCGAGGGGCTGAACTACGAGCAGTACTTC	CASSEGLNYEQYF
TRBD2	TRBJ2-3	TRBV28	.	TGTGCCAGCAGTCCCGAGCGGGGGGGCCTGAATACGCAGTATTTT	CASSPERGGLNTQYF
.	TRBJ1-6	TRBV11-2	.	TGTGCCAGCAGCCGCGCGGGGAATAATTCACCCCTCCACTTT	CASSRAGNNSPLHF
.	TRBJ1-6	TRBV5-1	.	TGCGCCAGCAGCACGGGTGAGGAAAGGACTTCACCCCTCCACTTT	CASSTGEERTSPLHF
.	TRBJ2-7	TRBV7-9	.	TGTGCCAGCAGCTCCGACAGTTTCAACTCCTACGAGCAGTACTTC	CASSSDSFNSYEQYF
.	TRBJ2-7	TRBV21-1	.	TGTGCCAGCAGCTTAAACCTTAGGACAGGGAGCTACGAGCAGTACTTC	CASSLNLRTGSYEQYF
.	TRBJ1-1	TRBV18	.	TGTGCCAGCTCACCACGACAGGAGAACACTGAAGCTTTCTTT	CASSPRQENTEAFF
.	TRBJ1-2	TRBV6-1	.	TGTGCCAGCAAAGTTAACTATGGCTACACCTTC	CASKVNYGYTF